The 20 T cell receptor beta chains presented below share a single source sample, sequenced in a study of beta chain features in type 1 diabetes. Study-level results: Type 1 diabetes patients had moderately but significantly shorter TCRB CDR3s in all four CD4+ subsets.

These receptors lack a known antigen. Of the isolated RNA, all was reverse transcribed, and so the sequenced material was expressed TCRB transcripts. Sequencing was performed with immunoSEQ multiplex PCR; in TCRdb, only in-frame clones are kept and a portion is missing. The sample has some 190,000 clones; almost 8% are singletons. The sequenced sample consisted of central memory CD4+ T cells from blood. Receptor source: a man aged 18 to 30 with type 1 diabetes.

A few counts support this clone. The V gene is TRBV23-1, the J gene TRBJ1-4; 9 bases agree with TRBD1. TRBV23-1 qualifies as an ORF whose function is uncertain. V trimming: 7 bases; J trimming: 7 bases; junction bases outside the gene matches: 28. The CDR3 has 21 amino acids. CDR3 residues: CASTRHYPPTSGDREFEKLFF. CDR3 coding DNA: TGCGCCAGCACTCGTCACTACCCTCCAACCTCCGGGGACAGGGAATTTGAAAAACTGTTTTTT.

This clone was counted a few times. The V call is TRBV18, the J call TRBJ2-7; 10 bases agree with TRBD1. The CDR3 sequence is 16 residues long. CDR1 is KGHSH, CDR2 LQKENI, per germline. The V and J ends lost 3 bases and 6 bases, in that order; junction bases with no gene match: 11. The CDR3 coding sequence is TGTGCCAGCTCACCTTGGGGACAGGGGATGGGTGGCGAGCAGTACTTC. It yields the protein CASSPWGQGMGGEQYF.

Only a few counts were recorded for this clone. The chain combines TRBV28 with TRBJ2-7; 11 nucleotides line up with TRBD1. CDR3 size: 13 residues. The V gene's germline CDR1 is MDHEN and CDR2 SYDVKM. V shed 6 bases, J shed 3 bases, and the junction held 1 base outside the gene matches. The CDR3 nucleotides read TGTGCCAGCAGGGGACAGGGGGTCTACGAGCAGTACTTC. Translation gives CASRGQGVYEQYF.

Only a few counts were recorded for this clone. The V call is TRBV7-9, the J call TRBJ2-3; 8 nucleotides align to TRBD2. J gave up 2 bases and V 5 bases, and 6 bases lay outside the gene matches. The germline V gene has CDR1 SEHNR and CDR2 FQNEAQ (reference sequence). The CDR3 sequence is 15 residues long. CDR3: CASSVIAGTTDTQYF. For the CDR3, the DNA is TGTGCCAGCAGCGTGATAGCGGGAACCACAGATACGCAGTATTTT.

The V call is TRBV5-1, the J call TRBJ2-5; 8 nucleotides agree with TRBD1. CDR3 length: 15 amino acids. Trimming cost V 3 bases and J 2 bases; bases outside gene matches: 6. Germline V lookup: CDR1 SGHRS, CDR2 YFSETQ. As DNA, the CDR3 is TGCGCCAGCAGCTCAACAGGGGGAACTCAAGAGACCCAGTACTTC. It yields the protein CASSSTGGTQETQYF.

V usage is TRBV5-4 and J usage is TRBJ2-2; D possibly corresponds to TRBD1 (6 bases). V lost 4 bases, J lost 1 base, and 14 bases lay in between. CDR3 length equals 16 residues. CDR1 and CDR2 from the germline V gene are SGHNT and YYREEE (reference sequence). This CDR3 reads CASSNRQDGNTGELFF. The CDR3 DNA reads TGTGCCAGCAGCAACCGACAGGACGGGAACACCGGGGAGCTGTTTTTT. Full variable domain (missing parts from reference TRBV5-4 and TRBJ2-2): ETGVTQSPTHLIKTRGQQVTLRCSSQSGHNTVSWYQQALGQGPQFIFQYYREEENGRGNFPPRFSGLQFPNYSSELNVNALELDDSALYLCASSNRQDGNTGELFFGEGSRLTVL.

The chain carries TRBV5-1 and TRBJ1-2, with D possibly being TRBD1 (6 bases). Per germline, CDR1 SGHRS and CDR2 YFSETQ. V lost 0 bases, J lost 8 bases, and 11 bases lay in between. CDR3 length: 13 amino acids. The CDR3 region is CASSLDEGDGYTF. The CDR3 nucleotides read TGCGCCAGCAGCTTGGACGAGGGGGACGGCTACACCTTC.

This clone was seen only a few times. This sequence joins TRBV11-2 and TRBJ2-5; 14 bases match TRBD2. The CDR3 covers 17 residues. The trim removed 5 bases at V and 4 bases at J, leaving 9 bases unmatched. Germline V gene data show CDR1 as SGHAT and CDR2 as FQNNGV. This chain's CDR3 is CASSPGTSGGLRETQYF. Here the CDR3 DNA reads TGTGCCAGCAGCCCCGGGACTAGCGGGGGACTTCGAGAGACCCAGTACTTC.

The chain joins TRBV20-1 to TRBJ2-7; D gene unclear. CDR1 and CDR2 from the germline V gene are DFQATT and SNEGSKA (reference sequence). Trimming took off 3 bases at V and 6 bases at J, with 9 bases between the two ends. The CDR3 has 11 residues. CDR3 in amino acids: CSASALLEQYF. The CDR3 bases are TGCAGTGCTAGCGCCTTACTCGAGCAGTACTTC.

The table lists this clone with a few counts. This chain links TRBV7-2 with TRBJ1-1, with a possible D match to TRBD1 (6 bases). Germline V gene sequence: CDR1 SGHTA, CDR2 FQGNSA. The CDR3 is 13 residues long. V was cut by 1 base and J by 5 bases, with 8 bases left in between. CDR3 sequence reads: CASSLDRETEAFF. The CDR3 nucleotides are TGTGCCAGCAGCTTAGACAGGGAGACTGAAGCTTTCTTT.

In this sample, this clone turned up a few times. This rearrangement joins TRBV27 to TRBJ2-7; a weak D match, TRBD1 (6 bases). V lost 1 base and J 5 bases, leaving 12 bases between the germline ends. The germline gives CDR1 MNHEY, CDR2 SMNVEV (reference sequence). This CDR3 has 14 amino acids. DNA of the CDR3: TGTGCCAGCAGTTTATACCAGGGGAATAACGAGCAGTACTTC. It encodes CASSLYQGNNEQYF.

The chain joins TRBV11-3 to TRBJ2-5, with D perhaps matching TRBD2 (5 bases). The CDR3 is 13 amino acids. Deletions cut 5 bases from V and 4 bases from J, with 11 bases between. Germline lookup yields CDR1 SGHNT and CDR2 YENEEA. The CDR3 DNA reads TGTGCCAGCAGCATGGGGAGAAGAGAGACCCAGTACTTC. It codes for CASSMGRRETQYF. The full variable domain, its missing parts supplied by reference TRBV11-3 and TRBJ2-5, is EAGVVQSPRYKIIEKKQPVAFWCNPISGHNTLYWYLQNLGQGPELLIRYENEEAVDDSQLPKDRFSAERLKGVDSTLKIQPAELGDSAVYLCASSMGRRETQYFGPGTRLLVL.

The CDR3 nucleotides are TGCGCCAGAGAACCTCGGACAGAAGAGTGCTCTGGAAACACCATATATTTT. This encodes CAREPRTEECSGNTIYF. The chain employs TRBV23-1 and TRBJ1-3; a weak D match, TRBD1 (6 bases). TRBV23-1 is an ORF, and what it does is uncertain. V was cut by 9 bases and J by 0 bases, with 21 bases left in between. The CDR3 spans 17 residues.

This chain uses TRBV5-4 with TRBJ2-1, with TRBD2 matching 10 bases. CDR1 SGHNT and CDR2 YYREEE come from the germline V gene (reference sequence). The CDR3 loop spans 16 amino acids. Losses at the gene ends were 1 base for V and 1 base for J; bases not matched to a gene: 2. The CDR3 bases are TGTGCCAGCAGCTTGTCACTAGCGGGGTCCTACAATGAGCAGTTCTTC. Residues: CASSLSLAGSYNEQFF. Filled out from reference TRBV5-4 and TRBJ2-1, the complete variable domain reads ETGVTQSPTHLIKTRGQQVTLRCSSQSGHNTVSWYQQALGQGPQFIFQYYREEENGRGNFPPRFSGLQFPNYSSELNVNALELDDSALYLCASSLSLAGSYNEQFFGPGTRLTVL.

The CDR3 loop is CASRSTGSTDTQYF. The CDR3 DNA reads TGCGCCAGCAGATCGACAGGTAGCACAGATACGCAGTATTTT. The chain links TRBV5-1 to TRBJ2-3; perhaps TRBD1 as D (6 bases). Trimming left V 5 bases short and J 0 bases short, with 10 bases between. CDR1 and CDR2 (germline): SGHRS, YFSETQ. The CDR3 is made up of 14 amino acids.

This clone was counted a few times. The J gene is TRBJ1-1, the V gene TRBV5-6; 8 positions agree with TRBD1. The germline gives CDR1 SGHDT, CDR2 YYEEEE. The CDR3 has 14 residues. J was trimmed by 9 bases and V by 1 base; bases with no gene match: 8. The CDR3 here is CASSLWTGWRKAFF. The CDR3 DNA sequence: TGTGCCAGCAGCTTGTGGACAGGGTGGAGAAAAGCTTTCTTT.

J is TRBJ2-7 and V is TRBV27; 10 bases agree with TRBD2. V lost 4 bases, J lost 6 bases, and 6 bases stayed unmatched. The CDR3 is 14 amino acids. Germline-derived CDR1 and CDR2 are MNHEY and SMNVEV (reference sequence). The CDR3 DNA sequence: TGTGCCAGCAGTTCACCGGGACTAGCGAGCGAGCAGTACTTC. Translating it yields CASSSPGLASEQYF.

This sequence joins TRBV11-2 and TRBJ2-2; the match to TRBD2 covers 7 bases. The V gene end was trimmed by 4 bases and the J gene end by 2 bases; junction bases not matched to a gene: 1. CDR3 length: 14 amino acids. Germline V gene lookup returns CDR1 SGHAT and CDR2 FQNNGV. The CDR3 protein is CASSSSGNTGELFF. In DNA form, the CDR3 reads TGTGCCAGCAGCTCTAGCGGAAACACCGGGGAGCTGTTTTTT. The entire variable domain, with the rest obtained from reference TRBV11-2 and TRBJ2-2, is as follows: EAGVAQSPRYKIIEKRQSVAFWCNPISGHATLYWYQQILGQGPKLLIQFQNNGVVDDSQLPKDRFSAERLKGVDSTLKIQPAKLEDSAVYLCASSSSGNTGELFFGEGSRLTVL.

This clone appeared a few times. V and J are TRBV12-1 and TRBJ2-1; the table's D gene call, TRBD2, was not cross checked with the DNA. TRBV12-1 is a recognized pseudogene. The CDR3 length is 16 residues. The CDR3 DNA reads TGTGCCAGCAGCTTTTGGTCTCTACGGTCCTACAATGAGCAGTTCTTC. Amino acid sequence: CASSFWSLRSYNEQFF.

The rearrangement links TRBV7-2 to TRBJ2-5, with D possibly matching TRBD2 (6 bases). CDR3 size: 12 residues. V lost 2 bases and J 11 bases, leaving 12 bases between the germline ends. Germline values: CDR1 SGHTA, CDR2 FQGNSA. The CDR3 DNA follows: TGTGCCAGCAGCTTATCGGAAGGGAGGCAGTACTTC. Protein sequence: CASSLSEGRQYF.